The following is a T cell receptor (beta chain) sequence with its context. Antigen: not known. Germline V CDR1 and CDR2: MNHEY, SMNVEV (reference sequence). The CDR3 consists of 14 residues. V lost 3 bases and J lost 5, with 10 bases in between. This record belongs to a study of T cell responses to AZD1222 COVID-19 vaccine. Study-wide results and caveats: Nearly half of the spike-specific TCRs reportedly recognize variant regions that carry no mutations. Spike-specific TCR depth and breadth grew after two AZD1222 doses. No repertoire was sampled before or during the peak T cell response, only after it. The sample set comprised mostly white British donors with more females, and clonal diversity was possibly underestimated.

The method was immunoSEQ multiplex PCR; TCRdb's version includes in-frame clones alone and lacks a portion of them. The sample records roughly 100,000 clones, around 89% being singletons. This material consisted of peripheral blood, taken on day 0 of AZD1222 vaccination. The genes are TRBV27 and TRBJ2-2; D remains unclear. The clonotype originates from an adult in good health. The CDR3, as DNA: TGTGCCAGCAGTTTTTATCCGAGGACCGGGGAGCTGTTTTTT. Encoded protein: CASSFYPRTGELFF.